The sequence of this T cell receptor (beta chain) was determined in a study of blood T cells in healthy people across ages. V lost 2 bases, J lost 0 bases, and 11 bases lay in between. CDR3 size: 15 residues. With a J-beta primer mix and a sample-barcoded 5' primer, a second PCR ran about 6 to 11 cycles. One entry per CDR3 protein results from TCRdb running MiXCR on the 5' RACE reads. Of 1.4 million to 1.5 million distinct CDR3 sequences listed, about 40% are singletons. Sequencing input: blood. This clonotype was sampled from a woman in her late teens or twenties in good health. The chain joins TRBV12-3 or TRBV12-4 to TRBJ2-7; D unresolved. The CDR3 coding sequence is TGTGCCAGCAGTTTAAACCCAAGGTTCTCCTACGAGCAGTACTTC. Protein: CASSLNPRFSYEQYF.